Below, 9 T cell receptor beta chains from the same sample are listed, as sequenced in a study of CXCR3-negative and CXCR3-positive naive CD8 T cells. The TRB cDNA libraries were prepared by 5' RACE with UMI labels. TCRdb re-called the 5' RACE reads, yielding one record per CDR3 amino acid sequence without DNA. Its clone listing holds under 85,000 distinct CDR3 sequences. The sample was naive CXCR3- CD8+ T cells from blood. Described subset: CD45RO-CCR7+CD27+CD95- naive CD8+ T cells lacking CXCR3 (TNR3-). The receptors were sampled from a human donor in good health. Some clones in this sample may be carry-over from other donors' samples.

This chain uses TRBV29-1 with TRBJ1-2; TCRdb calls TRBD1, which cannot be checked without DNA. Looked up from germline, CDR1 is SQVTM and CDR2 is ANQGSEA. The CDR3 consists of 13 residues. The CDR3 spells CSVPTGANYGYTF.

The CDR3 reads CSVEVGEPDQPQHF. The chain combines TRBV29-1 with TRBJ1-5. This CDR3 spans 14 amino acids. Germline V lookup: CDR1 SQVTM, CDR2 ANQGSEA.

This chain joins TRBV10-3 and TRBJ2-7; TCRdb outputs TRBD1, but without DNA this stays unchecked. Germline V gene sequence: CDR1 ENHRY, CDR2 SYGVKD. This CDR3 has 13 amino acids. CDR3 amino acids: CAIRQGSSYEQYF.

CDR3 protein: CASSTSTGDLYEQYF. The V call is TRBV12-3 or TRBV12-4, the J call TRBJ2-7; the TRBD1 assignment by TCRdb is unverifiable without DNA. The CDR3 loop spans 15 amino acids.

V and J are TRBV7-9 and TRBJ2-1; no DNA is available, so the TRBD1 call from TCRdb remains unchecked. CDR3 length: 18 residues. CDR1 SEHNR and CDR2 FQNEAQ come from the germline V gene (reference sequence). The chain's CDR3 is CASSLPGPSGQGYNEQFF.

The chain joins TRBV20-1 to TRBJ2-7; checking the TCRdb D call of TRBD2 is not possible without DNA. The CDR3 contains 15 residues. Germline lookup yields CDR1 DFQATT and CDR2 SNEGSKA (reference sequence). This chain's CDR3 is CSASSAGIASDEQYF.

This sequence joins TRBV14 and TRBJ1-1; TCRdb designates TRBD1, a call that cannot be tested without DNA. Germline V gene lookup returns CDR1 SGHDN and CDR2 FVKESK. This CDR3 comprises 16 residues. The CDR3 spells CASSPTYLPGEIGAFF.

The rearrangement uses TRBV7-2 and TRBJ1-1; there is no DNA to check the TCRdb D call of TRBD1. This CDR3 spans 17 amino acids. Germline V gene data show CDR1 as SGHTA and CDR2 as FQGNSA. The CDR3 sequence: CASSLAGQGAKNTEAFF.

The chain uses TRBV6-6 and TRBJ2-7; TCRdb picks TRBD1, but there is no DNA to check that call. The V gene's germline CDR1 is MNHNY and CDR2 SVGAGI (reference sequence). CDR3 size: 14 residues. The CDR3 spells CASSPTVTPYEQYF.